The text below deals with one T cell receptor beta chain. This record belongs to a study of blood T cell repertoires in COVID-19. Study-level background: Material from acute and convalescent COVID-19 was sourced from the United States, Italy and Spain. T cells, B-cell-depleted T cells, or PBMCs supplied cDNA or gDNA.

Original processing notes: Counts of nucleated cells, estimated from reference gene primer amplification, were obtained. Sequencing was performed with immunoSEQ multiplex PCR; in TCRdb, only in-frame clones are kept and a portion is missing. The D gene and trimming were derived from the DNA, and the V and J assignments and clone size from that table. The table includes roughly 140,000 clones, 84% detected once. This CDR3 is 12 amino acids long. V was shortened by 5 bases and J by 4 bases, with 8 bases between the two germline ends. The rearrangement uses TRBV12-3 or TRBV12-4 and TRBJ2-5; D is ambiguous. The clonotype comes from a human donor in a cohort sampled during active COVID-19. The specimen sequenced was peripheral blood. The CDR3 reads CASSTTRETQYF. The CDR3 nucleotides read TGTGCCAGCAGTACGACACGAGAGACCCAGTACTTC.